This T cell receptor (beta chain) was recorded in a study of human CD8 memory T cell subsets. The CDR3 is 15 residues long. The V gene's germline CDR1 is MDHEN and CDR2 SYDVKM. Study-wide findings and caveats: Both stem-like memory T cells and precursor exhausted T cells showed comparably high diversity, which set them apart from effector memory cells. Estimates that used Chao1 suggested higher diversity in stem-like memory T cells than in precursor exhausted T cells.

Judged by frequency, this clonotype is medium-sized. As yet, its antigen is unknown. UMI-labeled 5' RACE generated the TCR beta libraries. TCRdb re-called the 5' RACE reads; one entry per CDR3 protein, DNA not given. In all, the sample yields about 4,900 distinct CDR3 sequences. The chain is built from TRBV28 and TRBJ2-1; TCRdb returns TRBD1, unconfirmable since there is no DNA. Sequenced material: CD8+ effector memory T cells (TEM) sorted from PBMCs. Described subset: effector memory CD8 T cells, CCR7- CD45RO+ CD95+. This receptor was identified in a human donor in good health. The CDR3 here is CASSLGDRVYNEQFF.